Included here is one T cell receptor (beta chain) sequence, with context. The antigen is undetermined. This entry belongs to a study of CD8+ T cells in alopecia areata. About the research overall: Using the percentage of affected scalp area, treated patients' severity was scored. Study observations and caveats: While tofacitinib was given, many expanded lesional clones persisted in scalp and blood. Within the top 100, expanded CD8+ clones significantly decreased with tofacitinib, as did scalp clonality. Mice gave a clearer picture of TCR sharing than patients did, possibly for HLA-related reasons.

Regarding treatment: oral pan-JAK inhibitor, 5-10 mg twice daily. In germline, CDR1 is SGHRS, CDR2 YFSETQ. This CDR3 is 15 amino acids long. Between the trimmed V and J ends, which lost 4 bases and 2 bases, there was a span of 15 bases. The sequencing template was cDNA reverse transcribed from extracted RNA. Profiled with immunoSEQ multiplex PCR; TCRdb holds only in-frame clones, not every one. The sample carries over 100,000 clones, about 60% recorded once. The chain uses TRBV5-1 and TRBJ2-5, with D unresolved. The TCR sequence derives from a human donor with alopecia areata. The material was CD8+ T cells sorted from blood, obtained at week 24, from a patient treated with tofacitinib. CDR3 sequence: CASSPRNSAQETQYF. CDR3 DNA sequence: TGCGCCAGCAGCCCCAGAAACAGCGCTCAAGAGACCCAGTACTTC.